Described below is a single T cell receptor beta chain sequence and its context. Per the germline V gene, CDR1 is LGHDT and CDR2 is YNNKEL (reference sequence). The CDR3 is 14 residues long. With 0 bases removed from V and 10 bases from J, the gap between germline ends came to 13 bases. The data stem from a study of blood T cell repertoires in COVID-19. Authors' data handling: Amplification from reference gene primers served as the basis for estimated nucleated cell counts. TCRdb's copy holds only in-frame clones and misses some; the assay was immunoSEQ multiplex PCR. That table furnishes V, J and clone size, whereas the DNA furnished D and trimming. The sample holds some 200,000 clones, almost 85% seen once.

The sample was peripheral blood. The chain combines TRBV3-1 (or the pseudogene TRBV3-2) with TRBJ1-5; D is unresolved. The TCR sequence derives from a woman aged 45-65 years with active or convalescent COVID-19. For the CDR3, the DNA is TGTGCCAGCAGCCAAGATGGCTTCGCCTTCCCCCAGCATTTT. Translated: CASSQDGFAFPQHF.